This entry lists 5 T cell receptor beta chains sequenced from one sample in a study of patients and donors after allogeneic stem cell transplantation. TCRdb analysed the RT-PCR reads with MiXCR anew, one entry per CDR3 protein. Counted here are about 960,000 distinct CDR3 sequences, 18% occurring once; the ten biggest clones make up around 6%. The sequenced sample consisted of blood, either unsorted or a sorted T cell fraction (not recorded which). These receptor sequences come from a human donor who was either an allogeneic HSCT recipient or a stem cell or donor lymphocyte infusion donor (not recorded which). It is not recorded whose cells these are; they may come from a transplant donor.

V is TRBV14 and J is TRBJ2-3, with D possibly TRBD1 on 5 matching bases. The CDR3 covers 17 residues. V was pared by 2 bases and J by 6 bases, with 21 bases between. From germline, CDR1 is SGHDN and CDR2 FVKESK. CDR3 coding DNA: TGTGCCAGCAGCCAATTGCCCCGGACAACCACCCAGGATACGCAGTATTTT. Translating gives CASSQLPRTTTQDTQYF.

This clonotype was seen more than once but under ten times. J is TRBJ1-4 and V is TRBV29-1; D perhaps matches TRBD1 (6 bases). Trimming shortened V by 3 bases and J by 7 bases, and 12 bases separated the two germline ends. The CDR3 totals 13 residues. The germline V gene encodes CDR1 SQVTM and CDR2 ANQGSEA. CDR3 region: CSVDWGAGEKLFF. The CDR3, as DNA: TGCAGCGTTGATTGGGGGGCTGGTGAAAAACTGTTTTTT.

The chain recombines TRBV12-3 or TRBV12-4 with TRBJ2-3, with D possibly being TRBD1 (6 bases). This CDR3 has 17 residues. Trimming took off 5 bases at V and 2 bases at J, with 20 bases between the two ends. As DNA, the CDR3 is TGTGCCAGCAGTCCGTCCCCGGACAGTGGGCTCACAGATACGCAGTATTTT. Its protein product is CASSPSPDSGLTDTQYF.

This clonotype has only a few counts. V and J are TRBV18 and TRBJ2-2, with a weak D call TRBD2 (7 bases). Germline CDR1 is KGHSH and CDR2 is LQKENI. Trimming stripped 2 bases from V and 6 bases from J, with 10 bases between. CDR3 length: 14 amino acids. The CDR3 here is CASSPVGGPGELFF. The CDR3 DNA follows: TGTGCCAGCTCACCAGTCGGGGGGCCCGGGGAGCTGTTTTTT.

This clonotype was counted at least ten times. The chain joins TRBV4-1 to TRBJ2-5; D remains ambiguous. The J call is in doubt because the DNA end fits TRBJ2-3 better. From germline, CDR1 is MGHRA and CDR2 YSYEKL. This CDR3 region has 11 residues. The CDR3 loop is CASSHGGTQYF. CDR3 in DNA: TGCGCCAGCAGCCATGGTGGTACGCAGTATTTT.